The T cell receptor (beta chain) described here comes from a study of blood T cell repertoires in COVID-19. The wider study: Italy, Spain and the United States were the sources of the convalescent and acute COVID-19 samples.

As processed by the authors: The assay estimated nucleated cells by amplifying reference gene primers. Sequencing used immunoSEQ multiplex PCR; TCRdb keeps in-frame clones, though not all of them. V and J calls and clone size follow that table, whereas D and trimming were derived from the DNA. The data contain about 380,000 clones, roughly 80% of them seen just once; the ten biggest clones take up under 1.2%. This CDR3 has 14 amino acids. V dropped 3 bases and J dropped 7 bases, with 13 bases sitting between them. The germline V gene has CDR1 WNHNN and CDR2 SYGVQD (reference sequence). The chain joins TRBV10-1 to TRBJ1-5; D is undetermined. The sequenced material came from peripheral blood. This sequence was found in a human donor with acute or convalescent COVID-19. The donor label of this sample is uncertain. DNA of the CDR3: TGCGCCAGCAGTGATTCGGGTCCCCCCCAGCCCCAGCATTTT. Translating gives CASSDSGPPQPQHF.